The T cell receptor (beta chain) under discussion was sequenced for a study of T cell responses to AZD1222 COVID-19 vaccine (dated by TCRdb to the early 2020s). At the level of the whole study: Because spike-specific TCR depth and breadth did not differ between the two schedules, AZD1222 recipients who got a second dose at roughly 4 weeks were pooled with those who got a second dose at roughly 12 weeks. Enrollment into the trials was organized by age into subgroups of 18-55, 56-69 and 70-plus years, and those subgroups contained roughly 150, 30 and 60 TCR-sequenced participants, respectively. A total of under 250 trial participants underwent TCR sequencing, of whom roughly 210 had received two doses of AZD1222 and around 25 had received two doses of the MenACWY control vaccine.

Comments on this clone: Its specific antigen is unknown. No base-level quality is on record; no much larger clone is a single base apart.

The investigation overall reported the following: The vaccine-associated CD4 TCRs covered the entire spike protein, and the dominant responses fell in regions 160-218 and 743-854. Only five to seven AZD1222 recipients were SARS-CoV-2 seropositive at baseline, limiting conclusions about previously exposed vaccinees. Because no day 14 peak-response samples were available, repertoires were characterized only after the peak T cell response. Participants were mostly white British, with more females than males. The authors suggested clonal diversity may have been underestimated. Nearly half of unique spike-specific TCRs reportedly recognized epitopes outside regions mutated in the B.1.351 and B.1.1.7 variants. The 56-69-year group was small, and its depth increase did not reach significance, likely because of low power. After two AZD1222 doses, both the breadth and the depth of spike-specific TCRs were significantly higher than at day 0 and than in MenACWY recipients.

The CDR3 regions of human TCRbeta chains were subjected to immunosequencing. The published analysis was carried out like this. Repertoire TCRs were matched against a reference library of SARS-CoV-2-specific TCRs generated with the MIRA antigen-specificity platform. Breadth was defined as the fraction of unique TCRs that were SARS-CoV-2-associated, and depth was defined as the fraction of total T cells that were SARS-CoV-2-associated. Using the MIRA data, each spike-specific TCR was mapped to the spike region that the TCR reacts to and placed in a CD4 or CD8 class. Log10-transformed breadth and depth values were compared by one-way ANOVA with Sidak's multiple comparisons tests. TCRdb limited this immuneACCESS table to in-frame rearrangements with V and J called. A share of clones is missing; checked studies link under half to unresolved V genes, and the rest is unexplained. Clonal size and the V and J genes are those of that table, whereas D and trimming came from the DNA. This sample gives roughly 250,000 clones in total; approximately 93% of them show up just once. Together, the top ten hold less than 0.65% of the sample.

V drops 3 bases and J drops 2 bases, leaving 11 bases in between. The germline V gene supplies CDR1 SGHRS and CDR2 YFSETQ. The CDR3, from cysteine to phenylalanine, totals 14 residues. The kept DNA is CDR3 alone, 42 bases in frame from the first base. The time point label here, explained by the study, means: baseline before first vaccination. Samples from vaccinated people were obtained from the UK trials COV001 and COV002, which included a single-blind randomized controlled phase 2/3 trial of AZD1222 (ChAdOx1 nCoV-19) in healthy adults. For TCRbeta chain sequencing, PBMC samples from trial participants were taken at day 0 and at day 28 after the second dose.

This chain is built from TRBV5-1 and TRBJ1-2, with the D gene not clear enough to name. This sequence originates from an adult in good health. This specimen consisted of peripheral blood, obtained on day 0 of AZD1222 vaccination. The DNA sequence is TGCGCCAGCAGCTACGGGGATGTCAACTATGGCTACACCTTC. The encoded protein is CASSYGDVNYGYTF.